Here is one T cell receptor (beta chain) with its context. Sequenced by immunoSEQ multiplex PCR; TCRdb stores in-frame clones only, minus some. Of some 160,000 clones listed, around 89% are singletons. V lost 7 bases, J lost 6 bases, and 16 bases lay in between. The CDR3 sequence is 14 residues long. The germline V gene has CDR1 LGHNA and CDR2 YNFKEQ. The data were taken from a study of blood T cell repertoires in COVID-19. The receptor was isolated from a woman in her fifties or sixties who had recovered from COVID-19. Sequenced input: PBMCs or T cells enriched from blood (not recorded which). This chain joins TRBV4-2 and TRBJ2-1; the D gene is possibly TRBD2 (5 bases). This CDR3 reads CASTHSSGSNEQFF. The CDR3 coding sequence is TGTGCCAGCACCCACTCGAGCGGCTCCAATGAGCAGTTCTTC.